Described below is a single TCR beta chain sequence and its context. What this receptor recognizes is not known. It has no much larger one-base neighbor in the sample; base qualities were not kept. Libraries were prepared through UMI-ligation and nested PCR. Using T4 RNA ligase 1, a single-stranded oligonucleotide bearing the Illumina SP2 sequence plus a UMI was ligated onto the 3' end of the cDNA. PCR1 used about 4 cycles (98 degrees C 15 s, 69 degrees C 30 s, 72 degrees C 40 s), and the beta primer was an equimolar mix of RC1.1 and RC1.2 that covered TRBC1 and TRBC2. From PCR2 onward, TCR alpha and beta chains were processed separately, with sample indices and Illumina adaptors added. The UMI was composed of 12 random nucleotides, arranged as two hexamers separated by a spacer, and was positioned after an 8-base spacer. Libraries were sequenced on an Illumina MiSeq with v2 2x251 paired-end chemistry, typically roughly twelve samples per run. PhiX DNA was added at roughly 5-7.5% to each sequencing library so that diversity was increased. The original pipeline was this. The raw reads were converted into FASTQ with bcl2fastq and then demultiplexed by dual indices with Demultiplexor. V and J genes were assigned by Decombinator through tag matching, with a single base-pair mismatch being allowed. Collapsinator used UMIs to correct both sequencing errors and frequency errors arising from PCR heterogeneity. CDR3Translator converted Decombinator identifiers into nucleotide sequence, translated that sequence into amino acids, and extracted CDR3 based on C- and N-terminal motifs. Each distinct KT2 TCR was counted as one cluster of KT2 sequences that shared a single unique molecular identifier. TCRdb redid the processing of the public reads, applying fastp at Q25 and MiXCR, and retained in-frame beta chains. A single entry per CDR3 protein holds the most common genes and DNA from its merged rows. TCRdb, not the authors, supplied the V and J calls. Recorded for this sample are approximately 60,000 distinct CDR3 sequences; roughly an eighth of them occurred a single time. About 9.4% of the sample rests with the top ten.

This sample is part of a study of quantifying T cell responses using KT2 cells (dated 2017 in TCRdb). Background for the entire study: RNA was DNase-treated and reverse transcribed with TCR alpha and beta constant-region primers, mostly using SuperScript III. To prevent over-amplification, PCR2 was performed as a SYBR Green qPCR and halted at a predetermined fluorescence threshold. Under optimum conditions, the efficiency of the T4 ligation step was estimated to be more than 8%.

The germline V gene sets CDR1 to SGHAT and CDR2 to FQNNGV. The trim is 2 bases for V and 0 bases for J, with a gap of 12 bases between the germline ends. Counted from cysteine to phenylalanine, this CDR3 has 16 amino acids. Just CDR3 DNA is preserved here, 48 bases in frame from base 1. General findings and caveats noted by the study authors: KT2 sequences were detected down to the lowest spike-in tested, about one KT2 cell per 100,000 PBMC. Detection of KT2 sequences showed saturation at very high KT2 spike-in numbers. The study did not include a side-by-side comparison of this pipeline with other TCR sequencing techniques. The numbers of KT2 alpha and beta sequences increased linearly with the number of input KT2 cells across several orders of magnitude.

Known numbers of KT2, a T cell clone whose TCR had been sequenced previously, were spiked into unfractionated PBMC to test the sensitivity and accuracy of the pipeline. A range of KT2-to-PBMC ratios was set up by mixing KT2 cells into a fixed number of PBMC. The chain uses TRBV11-2 and TRBJ2-3; a tentative D match to TRBD2 spans 6 bases. Sequenced: PBMCs spiked with cells of the T cell clone KT2. The receptor was isolated from a human donor. The encoded CDR3 is CASSLSYGTSTDTQYF. The nucleotide sequence is TGTGCCAGCAGCTTAAGTTATGGGACTAGCACAGATACGCAGTATTTT. With the rest looked up from the reference TRBV11-2 and TRBJ2-3 genes rather than sequenced, the full variable domain is EAGVAQSPRYKIIEKRQSVAFWCNPISGHATLYWYQQILGQGPKLLIQFQNNGVVDDSQLPKDRFSAERLKGVDSTLKIQPAKLEDSAVYLCASSLSYGTSTDTQYFGPGTRLTVL.